This T cell receptor beta chain appears in the sequencing data of a study of early T cells in non-severe SARS-CoV-2 infection. Study-level background: Sequenced bulk RNA came from whole blood that was unsorted, and chains were unpaired.

Notes on this clonotype: As yet, its antigen is unknown.

Germline-derived CDR1 and CDR2 are MNHEY and SVGAGI. J gave up 9 bases and V 7 bases, and 12 bases lay outside the gene matches. The CDR3 is 15 amino acids. Each cDNA molecule carried a unique molecular identifier. TCRdb reprocessed the 5' RACE reads via MiXCR and lists one record per CDR3 protein. This sample has about 38,000 distinct CDR3 sequences, with 6% to 8.5% found just once. General study findings and limits: Comparison of clonotypes with VDJdb favored anti-spike CD8 responses while missing private and CD4 specificities.

This sample comprised whole blood, obtained at baseline. J is TRBJ2-1 and V is TRBV6-5; 10 nucleotides align to TRBD2. The TCR comes from an adult who was a healthcare worker with PCR-confirmed SARS-CoV-2 infection or an uninfected control (not recorded which). The CDR3 region has the DNA TGTGCCAGCACGATTAAACCGGGACTAGCGTTTGAGCAGTTCTTC. Amino acids: CASTIKPGLAFEQFF.